These T cell receptor beta chains were read from a single sample in a study of T cell responses to AZD1222 COVID-19 vaccine. Generated by immunoSEQ multiplex PCR, the TCRdb table keeps only in-frame clones and is missing some. This table holds about 120,000 clones, approximately 89% found once. The sample consisted of peripheral blood, taken on day 0 of AZD1222 vaccination. These receptors were obtained from an adult in good health. Both conserved end residues are part of each CDR3. D genes are given only for firm matches. Size tells how often a clone was seen (once, few, many) or the class of an expanded clone, and some rows leave it out.

CDR3 protein | CDR3 DNA | V gene | D gene | clone size | J gene
CASSPSLRGGETQYF | TGTGCCAGTAGTCCCTCACTCAGGGGTGGGGAGACCCAGTACTTC | TRBV19 | . | . | TRBJ2-5
CAISSSGSYTF | TGTGCCATCAGTTCATCGGGAAGCTACACCTTC | TRBV10-3 | . | few | TRBJ1-2
CATSDAGLAKQFF | TGTGCCACCAGTGATGCCGGACTAGCTAAGCAGTTCTTC | TRBV24-1 | TRBD2 | . | TRBJ2-1
CASSFTGGADYGYTF | TGTGCCAGCAGCTTTACAGGGGGCGCTGACTATGGCTACACCTTC | TRBV7-2 | TRBD1 | . | TRBJ1-2
CASSIWIQDYGYTF | TGTGCCAGTAGTATATGGATTCAGGACTATGGCTACACCTTC | TRBV19 | . | once | TRBJ1-2
CASSVQTGGTEAFF | TGCGCCAGCAGCGTGCAAACAGGGGGCACTGAAGCTTTCTTT | TRBV5-1 | TRBD1 | few | TRBJ1-1
CASRGSYTGELFF | TGTGCCAGCAGAGGGTCGTACACCGGGGAGCTGTTTTTT | TRBV2 | . | . | TRBJ2-2
CASSSGGVYEQYF | TGTGCCAGCAGCTCCGGCGGTGTGTACGAGCAGTACTTC | TRBV7-2 | . | . | TRBJ2-7
CASSLEAPGLNEQFF | TGCGCCAGCAGCTTGGAGGCCCCCGGACTCAATGAGCAGTTCTTC | TRBV5-1 | . | . | TRBJ2-1
CASSPTGGYGYTF | TGTGCCAGCAGTCCGACCGGGGGCTATGGCTACACCTTC | TRBV28 | . | . | TRBJ1-2
CASSSGTGGFGYTF | TGTGCCAGCAGCTCCGGGACAGGGGGCTTTGGCTACACCTTC | TRBV28 | TRBD1 | . | TRBJ1-2
CASSAGELFF | TGTGCCAGCAGCGCGGGGGAGCTGTTTTTT | TRBV6-6 | . | . | TRBJ2-2
CASSYGVGATNEKLFF | TGTGCCAGCAGTTACGGGGTGGGGGCAACTAATGAAAAACTGTTTTTT | TRBV6-5 | . | . | TRBJ1-4
CATGQGANNEQFF | TGTGCCACCGGACAGGGGGCTAACAATGAGCAGTTCTTC | TRBV10-3 | TRBD1 | . | TRBJ2-1
CASSYTYSVSYEQYF | TGTGCCAGCAGTTACACCTACAGCGTCTCCTACGAGCAGTACTTC | TRBV6-2/TRBV6-3 | . | once | TRBJ2-7
CASSLENSIHEYF | TGTGCCAGCAGCTTAGAGAATTCCATACACGAGTACTTC | TRBV11-2 | . | . | TRBJ2-5
CASSRVFSLTDTQYF | TGTGCCAGCAGTAGAGTATTCAGCCTCACAGATACGCAGTATTTT | TRBV6-5 | . | . | TRBJ2-3
CASSYSRQTTQPQHF | TGTGCCAGCAGTTACTCCCGACAGACAACTCAGCCCCAGCATTTT | TRBV6-2/TRBV6-3 | . | . | TRBJ1-5
CASSVGLAQETQYF | TGTGCCAGCAGCGTAGGATTAGCCCAAGAGACCCAGTACTTC | TRBV9 | . | . | TRBJ2-5
CASSRTAQENNEQFF | TGTGCCAGCAGTCGGACCGCACAGGAGAACAATGAGCAGTTCTTC | TRBV5-5 | . | . | TRBJ2-1
CASSSYSTLNEKLFF | TGTGCCAGCAGTTCCTACTCGACTCTTAATGAAAAACTGTTTTTT | TRBV28 | . | . | TRBJ1-4
CAISEGLTTNEKLFF | TGTGCCATCAGTGAGGGATTGACAACTAATGAAAAACTGTTTTTT | TRBV10-3 | . | . | TRBJ1-4
CASSSRRAQPQHF | TGTGCCAGCAGTTCCCGACGGGCTCAGCCCCAGCATTTT | TRBV2 | . | . | TRBJ1-5
CASSSRAGGFYEQYF | TGTGCCAGCAGCTCTAGGGCAGGGGGGTTCTACGAGCAGTACTTC | TRBV7-9 | . | few | TRBJ2-7
CASSYRTSLTDTQYF | TGTGCCAGCAGTTACAGGACTAGCTTAACAGATACGCAGTATTTT | TRBV6-5 | TRBD2 | once | TRBJ2-3
CASSEGYTEAFF | TGTGCCAGCAGCGAAGGGTACACTGAAGCTTTCTTT | TRBV6-2/TRBV6-3 | . | once | TRBJ1-1
CAISEPTGGGEKLFF | TGTGCCATCAGTGAGCCGACAGGGGGGGGTGAAAAACTGTTTTTT | TRBV10-3 | TRBD1 | . | TRBJ1-4
CASSYGVPGQGDTQYF | TGTGCCAGCAGTTACGGGGTCCCGGGACAGGGAGATACGCAGTATTTT | TRBV6-5 | TRBD1 | . | TRBJ2-3
CASSYRGRYEQYF | TGTGCCAGCAGTTACAGGGGGCGCTACGAGCAGTACTTC | TRBV6-2/TRBV6-3 | TRBD1 | . | TRBJ2-7
CASLPGGGNTEAFF | TGTGCCAGCCTTCCGGGAGGGGGCAACACTGAAGCTTTCTTT | TRBV6-5 | TRBD1 | . | TRBJ1-1
CASSARLAGGVYEQYF | TGTGCCAGCTCAGCGCGACTAGCGGGGGGGGTCTACGAGCAGTACTTC | TRBV18 | TRBD2 | few | TRBJ2-7
CASTLNTEAFF | TGTGCCAGCACCCTCAACACTGAAGCTTTCTTT | TRBV27 | . | . | TRBJ1-1
CASSQPGQGYGYTF | TGTGCCAGCAGTCAACCGGGACAGGGCTATGGCTACACCTTC | TRBV28 | TRBD1 | . | TRBJ1-2
CASSPTPLLLLEGNQPQHF | TGTGCCAGCAGCCCCACCCCCCTCCTCCTCCTCGAAGGCAATCAGCCCCAGCATTTT | TRBV7-8 | . | . | TRBJ1-5
CASRVGLSPLHF | TGTGCCAGCAGGGTGGGACTGTCACCCCTCCACTTT | TRBV7-2 | . | . | TRBJ1-6
CASSADRPGNTIYF | TGCGCCAGCAGCGCGGACAGGCCTGGAAACACCATATATTTT | TRBV5-1 | TRBD1 | . | TRBJ1-3
CASSIDPTGLAVSTDTQYF | TGTGCCAGTAGTATAGACCCAACGGGACTAGCGGTTAGCACAGATACGCAGTATTTT | TRBV19 | TRBD2 | once | TRBJ2-3
CASSASQNQGSGYTF | TGTGCCAGCAGCGCATCTCAAAATCAGGGGTCTGGCTACACCTTC | TRBV9 | . | . | TRBJ1-2
CASSYAGVSTEAFF | TGTGCCAGCAGTTACGCAGGGGTAAGCACTGAAGCTTTCTTT | TRBV6-5 | . | . | TRBJ1-1
CASSLFKRTNYGYTF | TGTGCCAGCAGCTTGTTCAAGAGAACTAACTATGGCTACACCTTC | TRBV5-6 | . | . | TRBJ1-2
CASSYSSLYTEKAFF | TGTGCCAGCAGTTACTCGAGTCTTTACACAGAAAAGGCTTTCTTT | TRBV6-2/TRBV6-3 | . | . | TRBJ1-1
CASSHQGRNQPQHF | TGTGCCAGCAGCCACCAGGGAAGAAATCAGCCCCAGCATTTT | TRBV3-1/TRBV3-2 | . | . | TRBJ1-5
CASSYNEKLFF | TGTGCCAGCAGCTATAATGAAAAACTGTTTTTT | TRBV7-6 | . | . | TRBJ1-4
CASSFKMNTEAFF | TGTGCCAGCAGCTTTAAGATGAACACTGAAGCTTTCTTT | TRBV7-3 | . | . | TRBJ1-1
CASSQGTGTGLTYEQYF | TGCGCCAGCAGCCAAGGTACCGGGACAGGGTTGACCTACGAGCAGTACTTC | TRBV4-1 | TRBD1 | . | TRBJ2-7
CASSANQETQYF | TGTGCCAGCAGTGCTAATCAAGAGACCCAGTACTTC | TRBV25-1 | . | . | TRBJ2-5
CASTQTSGNTIYF | TGTGCCAGCACACAGACCTCTGGAAACACCATATATTTT | TRBV25-1 | . | . | TRBJ1-3
CASSRGAGTQYF | TGTGCCAGCAGCCGAGGGGCGGGGACCCAGTACTTC | TRBV3-1/TRBV3-2 | . | . | TRBJ2-5
CASRYVNEQFF | TGTGCCAGCAGATATGTCAATGAGCAGTTCTTC | TRBV2 | . | . | TRBJ2-1
CASSAPWGTVTNEKLFF | TGTGCCAGCAGCGCCCCCTGGGGGACGGTTACTAATGAAAAACTGTTTTTT | TRBV7-9 | . | . | TRBJ1-4
CASIRGGEEKLFF | TGTGCCAGCATACGCGGGGGGGAAGAAAAACTGTTTTTT | TRBV7-9 | . | few | TRBJ1-4
CATSDTSGGAETQYF | TGTGCCACCAGCGATACTAGCGGGGGGGCAGAGACCCAGTACTTC | TRBV15 | TRBD2 | . | TRBJ2-5
CASSQGNSPLHF | TGTGCCAGCAGCCAGGGGAATTCACCCCTCCACTTT | TRBV3-1/TRBV3-2 | . | . | TRBJ1-6
CASSRGGAGGNTEAFF | TGTGCCAGCAGTCGCGGGGGGGCAGGTGGGAACACTGAAGCTTTCTTT | TRBV7-9 | . | . | TRBJ1-1
CASSPRGQWEDTQYF | TGTGCCAGCAGCCCTCGAGGACAGTGGGAAGATACGCAGTATTTT | TRBV7-3 | . | . | TRBJ2-3